The sequence of this T cell receptor (beta chain) was determined in a study of cytomegalovirus exposure and HLA in healthy donors. PCR was performed using 60 Vbeta and 13 Jbeta primers. Produced via immunoSEQ multiplex PCR; TCRdb's table is partial and in-frame only. This sample has about 150,000 clones, with more than 75% found just once. Note on this clone: Its antigen is not identified.

The germline V and J ends were trimmed by 1 base and 2 bases, with 9 bases remaining between them. CDR3 length: 15 amino acids. The germline gives CDR1 SGHTA, CDR2 FQGNSA. Regarding the study as a whole: It was likely that a cluster of highly shared sequence variants was a sequencing artifact. One variant, a missense change in DCLRE1C, was linked in a later analysis to TCR beta V- and J-gene trimming.

The sequenced material came from PBMCs. This chain connects TRBV7-2 to TRBJ2-1; weak D call: TRBD2 (5 bases). The sequence was obtained from a man aged 30 to 39 in good health and CMV-seropositive. CDR3 DNA sequence: TGTGCCAGCAGCTTAGGAGGGAGAACCTACAATGAGCAGTTCTTC. This encodes CASSLGGRTYNEQFF.